This is a list of T cell receptor beta chains from one sample in a study of neoadjuvant anti-PD-1 for oral cavity cancer. Sequenced by immunoSEQ multiplex PCR; TCRdb stores in-frame clones only, minus some. The sample lists 63,000 or so clones, about 86% occurring once. Material: PBMCs, obtained after nivolumab (anti-PD-1) treatment. The receptors derive from a person aged 40 to 85 with oral cavity squamous cell carcinoma. The CDR3 runs from the conserved cysteine through the conserved F or W. D genes are given only for firm matches. Some rows mark clone size as missing; the rest say once, few, many or name a class of expanded clone.

J,size,V,D,DNA,CDR3
TRBJ2-7,-,TRBV2,-,TGTGCCAGCAGAAGGGAGGCGGAGGCCTACGAGCAGTACTTC,CASRREAEAYEQYF
TRBJ1-3,-,TRBV9,-,TGTGCCAGCAGCGTATTCTCGGGAAGCTTAAGCTCTGGAAACACCATATATTTT,CASSVFSGSLSSGNTIYF
TRBJ2-7,-,TRBV30,TRBD1,TGTGCCTGGAGTTTACCGGACAGGAGAGCCTACGAGCAGTACTTC,CAWSLPDRRAYEQYF
TRBJ2-1,-,TRBV25-1,-,TGTGCTGGGGGGCACTACAATGAGCAGTTCTTC,CAGGHYNEQFF
TRBJ2-3,-,TRBV28,-,TGTGCCAGCAGTACCACTAGCGATACGCAGTATTTT,CASSTTSDTQYF
TRBJ2-3,-,TRBV5-4,-,TGTGCCAGCAGCTTGTATGGGGGGGATACGCAGTATTTT,CASSLYGGDTQYF
TRBJ2-1,-,TRBV2,-,TGTGCCAGCAGTGGGCAGGGGCTTCCAAACAATGAGCAGTTCTTC,CASSGQGLPNNEQFF
TRBJ1-6,once,TRBV5-1,TRBD1,TGCGCCAGCAGGACAGGGAATTCACCCCTCCACTTT,CASRTGNSPLHF
TRBJ2-1,-,TRBV4-2,TRBD2,TGTGCCAGCAGCCAAGTACCAGCGGGAGGCGGAGAGCAGTTCTTC,CASSQVPAGGGEQFF
TRBJ2-7,-,TRBV28,TRBD2,TGTGCCAGCAGCCCTAGCGGGGACGAGCAGTACTTC,CASSPSGDEQYF
TRBJ1-3,once,TRBV7-8,TRBD1,TGTGCCAGCAGCTTAAGGCGGGACAGCCTCTCTGGAAACACCATATATTTT,CASSLRRDSLSGNTIYF
TRBJ2-7,-,TRBV19,TRBD2,TGTGCCAGTAGACTAGCGGGAACCTACGAGCAGTACTTC,CASRLAGTYEQYF
TRBJ1-2,-,TRBV4-1,-,TGCGCCAGCAGCCAGCAACCGGGACGCCATAACTATGGCTACACCTTC,CASSQQPGRHNYGYTF
TRBJ1-5,-,TRBV19,TRBD1,TGTGCCAGTAGGACTACAGGGGATAGCAATCAGCCCCAGCATTTT,CASRTTGDSNQPQHF
TRBJ1-4,-,TRBV19,-,TGTGCCAGTAGTCGTGTGGGGGTATGGGAAAAACTGTTTTTT,CASSRVGVWEKLFF
TRBJ2-1,-,TRBV25-1,-,TGTGCCAGCAGAAGCCTCAAGACAGGAGCGATCAATGAGCAGTTCTTC,CASRSLKTGAINEQFF
TRBJ1-5,-,TRBV2,-,TGTGCCAGCAGAACAGGCCGGGAGCCCCAGCATTTT,CASRTGREPQHF
TRBJ1-4,-,TRBV5-1,-,TGCGCCAGCAGCTGGGTAGGACGGCCTACGGATGAAAAACTGTTTTTT,CASSWVGRPTDEKLFF
TRBJ1-3,many,TRBV2,-,TGTGCCACGCGAAGTCCCGGAGGGGGAAACACCATATATTTT,CATRSPGGGNTIYF
TRBJ2-7,-,TRBV4-1,-,TGCGCCAGCCGCCCCCTTGGTCTACCAGTGTACGAGCAGTACTTC,CASRPLGLPVYEQYF
TRBJ2-1,-,TRBV9,-,TGTGCCAGCAGCTTCGGGCCACTCGCCAATGAGCAGTTCTTC,CASSFGPLANEQFF
TRBJ1-1,-,TRBV27,-,TGTGCCAGCAGTTTATCCCGGGGAACTGAAGCTTTCTTT,CASSLSRGTEAFF
TRBJ2-7,-,TRBV10-1,-,TGCGCCAGCAGTGATCAGAGGGGTAACGAGCAGTACTTC,CASSDQRGNEQYF
TRBJ1-2,-,TRBV7-9,-,TGTGCCAGCAGCTTAGGCGTGACAGGCCTCTATGGCTACACCTTC,CASSLGVTGLYGYTF
TRBJ2-3,once,TRBV10-3,TRBD1,TGTGCCATCAGTGAGGGACAGGTTTGGACAGATACGCAGTATTTT,CAISEGQVWTDTQYF
TRBJ1-5,-,TRBV9,-,TGTGCCAGCAGCGTAGGTACTATGAGCAATCAGCCCCAGCATTTT,CASSVGTMSNQPQHF
TRBJ2-5,-,TRBV7-9,-,TGTGCCAGCAGCTTAGTGGGGTCGGAGACCCAGTACTTC,CASSLVGSETQYF
TRBJ2-1,-,TRBV5-4,TRBD2,TGTGCCAGCAGCTTGGATGGACTAGCGGGTCACAATGAGCAGTTCTTC,CASSLDGLAGHNEQFF
TRBJ2-7,-,TRBV18,TRBD2,TGTGCCAGCTCACCTGGAAGTGAGCGGGGGAACTACGAGCAGTACTTC,CASSPGSERGNYEQYF
TRBJ1-2,-,TRBV19,-,TGTGCCAGTAGTATATCCAGGCCAGTAAAGTTCTATGGCTACACCTTC,CASSISRPVKFYGYTF